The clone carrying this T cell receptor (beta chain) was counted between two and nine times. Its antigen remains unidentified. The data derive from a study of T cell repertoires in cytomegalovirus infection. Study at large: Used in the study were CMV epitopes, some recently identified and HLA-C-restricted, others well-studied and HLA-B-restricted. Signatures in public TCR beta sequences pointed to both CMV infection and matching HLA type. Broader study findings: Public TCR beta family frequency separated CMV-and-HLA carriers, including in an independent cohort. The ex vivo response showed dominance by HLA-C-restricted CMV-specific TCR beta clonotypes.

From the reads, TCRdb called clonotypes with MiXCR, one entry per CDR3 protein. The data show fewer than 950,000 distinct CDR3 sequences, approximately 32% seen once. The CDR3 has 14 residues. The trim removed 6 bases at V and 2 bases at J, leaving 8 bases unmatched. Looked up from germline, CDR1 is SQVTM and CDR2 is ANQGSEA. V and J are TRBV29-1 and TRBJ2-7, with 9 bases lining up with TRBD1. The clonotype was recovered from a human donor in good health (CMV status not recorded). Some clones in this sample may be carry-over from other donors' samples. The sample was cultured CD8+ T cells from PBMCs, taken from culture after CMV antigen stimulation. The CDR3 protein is CSVAPGQGPYEQYF. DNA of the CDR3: TGCAGCGTGGCACCGGGACAGGGACCCTACGAGCAGTACTTC.